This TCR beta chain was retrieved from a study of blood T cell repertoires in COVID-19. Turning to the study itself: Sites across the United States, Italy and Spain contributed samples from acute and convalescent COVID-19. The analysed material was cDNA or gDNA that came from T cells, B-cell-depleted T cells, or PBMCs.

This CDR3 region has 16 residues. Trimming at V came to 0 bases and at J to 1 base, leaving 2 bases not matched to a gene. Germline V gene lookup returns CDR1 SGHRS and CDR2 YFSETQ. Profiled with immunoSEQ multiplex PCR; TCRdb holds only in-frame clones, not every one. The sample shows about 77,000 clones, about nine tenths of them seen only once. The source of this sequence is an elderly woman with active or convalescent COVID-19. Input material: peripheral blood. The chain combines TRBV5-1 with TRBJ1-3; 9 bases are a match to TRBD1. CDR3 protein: CASSLGQGDSGNTIYF. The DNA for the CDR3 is TGCGCCAGCAGCTTGGGACAGGGGGATTCTGGAAACACCATATATTTT.